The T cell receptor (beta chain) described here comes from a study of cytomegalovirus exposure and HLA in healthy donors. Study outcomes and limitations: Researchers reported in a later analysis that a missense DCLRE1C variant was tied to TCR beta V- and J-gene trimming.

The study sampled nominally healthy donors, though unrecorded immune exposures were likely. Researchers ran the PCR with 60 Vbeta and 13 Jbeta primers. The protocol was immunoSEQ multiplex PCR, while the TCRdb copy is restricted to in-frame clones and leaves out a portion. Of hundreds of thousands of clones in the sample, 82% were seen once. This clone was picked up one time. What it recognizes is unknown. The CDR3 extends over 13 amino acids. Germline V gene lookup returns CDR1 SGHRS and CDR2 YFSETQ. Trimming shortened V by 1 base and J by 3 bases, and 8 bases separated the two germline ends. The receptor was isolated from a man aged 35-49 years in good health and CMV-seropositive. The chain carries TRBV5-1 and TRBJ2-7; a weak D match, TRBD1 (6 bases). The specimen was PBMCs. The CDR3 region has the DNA TGCGCCAGCAGCTTGAAGGACAGCTACGAGCAGTACTTC. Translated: CASSLKDSYEQYF.